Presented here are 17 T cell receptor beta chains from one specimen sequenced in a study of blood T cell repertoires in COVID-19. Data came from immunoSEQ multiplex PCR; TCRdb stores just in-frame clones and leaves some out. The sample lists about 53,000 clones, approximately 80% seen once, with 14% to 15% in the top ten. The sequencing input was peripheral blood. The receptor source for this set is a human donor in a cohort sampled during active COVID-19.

The CDR3 region is CASSPLLRGGQETQYF. For the CDR3, the DNA is TGTGCCAGCAGCCCTCTTTTGCGGGGGGGCCAAGAGACCCAGTACTTC. The chain couples TRBV5-5 to TRBJ2-5, with 9 bases lining up with TRBD2. The trim removed 4 bases at V and 1 base at J, leaving 8 bases unmatched. From germline, CDR1 is SGHKS and CDR2 YYEKEE (reference sequence). CDR3 length equals 16 residues.

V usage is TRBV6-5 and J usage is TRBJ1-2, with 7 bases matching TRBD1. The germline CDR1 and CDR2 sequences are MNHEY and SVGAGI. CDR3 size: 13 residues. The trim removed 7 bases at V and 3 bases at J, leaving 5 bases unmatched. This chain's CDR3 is CASTRGQDYGYTF. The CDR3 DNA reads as TGTGCCAGCACCCGAGGACAGGACTATGGCTACACCTTC.

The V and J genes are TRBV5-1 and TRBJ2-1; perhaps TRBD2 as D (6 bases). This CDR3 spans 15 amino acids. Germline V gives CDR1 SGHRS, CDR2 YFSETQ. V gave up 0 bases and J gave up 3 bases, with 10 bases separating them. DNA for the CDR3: TGCGCCAGCAGCTTGGTCGGCGGGAACTACAATGAGCAGTTCTTC. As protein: CASSLVGGNYNEQFF.

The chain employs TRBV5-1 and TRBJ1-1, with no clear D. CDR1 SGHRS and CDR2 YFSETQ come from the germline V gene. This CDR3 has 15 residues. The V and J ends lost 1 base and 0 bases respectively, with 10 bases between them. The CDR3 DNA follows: TGCGCCAGCAGCTTGCTTTCGGAGTTGAACACTGAAGCTTTCTTT. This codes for CASSLLSELNTEAFF.

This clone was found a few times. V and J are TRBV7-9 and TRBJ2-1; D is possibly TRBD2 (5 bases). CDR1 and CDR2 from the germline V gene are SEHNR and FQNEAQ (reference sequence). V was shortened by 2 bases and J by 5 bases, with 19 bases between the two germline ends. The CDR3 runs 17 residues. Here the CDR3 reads CASSLNLGNGINNEQFF. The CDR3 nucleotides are TGTGCCAGCAGCTTAAACCTAGGGAACGGGATAAACAATGAGCAGTTCTTC.

DNA for the CDR3: TGTGCCAGTAGTATAGCGGGTACAGGAGCTTATGGCTACACCTTC. As protein: CASSIAGTGAYGYTF. The chain couples TRBV19 to TRBJ1-2, with a possible D match to TRBD1 (5 bases). Germline V gene lookup returns CDR1 LNHDA and CDR2 SQIVND (reference sequence). Trimming took 1 base from V and 5 from J, leaving 14 bases between them. This CDR3 contains 15 residues.

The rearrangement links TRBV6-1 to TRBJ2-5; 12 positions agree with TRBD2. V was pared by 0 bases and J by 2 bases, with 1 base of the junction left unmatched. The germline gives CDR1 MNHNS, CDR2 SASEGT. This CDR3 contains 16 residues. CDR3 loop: CASSEALAGGQETQYF. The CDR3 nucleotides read TGTGCCAGCAGTGAAGCACTAGCGGGGGGTCAAGAGACCCAGTACTTC.

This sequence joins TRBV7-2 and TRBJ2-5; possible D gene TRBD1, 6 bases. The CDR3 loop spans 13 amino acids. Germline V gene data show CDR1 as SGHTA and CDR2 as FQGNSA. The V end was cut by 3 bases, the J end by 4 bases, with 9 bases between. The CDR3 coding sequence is TGTGCCAGCAGCTTTCAAGGGGGAGAGACCCAGTACTTC. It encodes CASSFQGGETQYF.

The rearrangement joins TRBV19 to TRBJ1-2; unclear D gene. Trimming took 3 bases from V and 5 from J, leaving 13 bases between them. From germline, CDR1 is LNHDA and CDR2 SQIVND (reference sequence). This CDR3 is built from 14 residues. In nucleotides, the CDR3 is TGTGCCAGTAGTATCTTTGGGCCATTTTATGGCTACACCTTC. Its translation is CASSIFGPFYGYTF.

For the CDR3, the DNA is TGTGCCAGTAGTATCGGGACAGGGTACGTGGGGCAGTTCTTC. Residues: CASSIGTGYVGQFF. J is TRBJ2-1 and V is TRBV19; the match to TRBD1 covers 9 bases. Looked up from germline, CDR1 is LNHDA and CDR2 is SQIVND (reference sequence). The CDR3 totals 14 residues. V lost 3 bases, J lost 12 bases, and 9 bases stayed unmatched. Full variable domain (remainder filled in from reference TRBV19 and TRBJ2-1): DGGITQSPKYLFRKEGQNVTLSCEQNLNHDAMYWYRQDPGQGLRLIYYSQIVNDFQKGDIAEGYSVSREKKESFPLTVTSAQKNPTAFYLCASSIGTGYVGQFFGPGTRLTVL.

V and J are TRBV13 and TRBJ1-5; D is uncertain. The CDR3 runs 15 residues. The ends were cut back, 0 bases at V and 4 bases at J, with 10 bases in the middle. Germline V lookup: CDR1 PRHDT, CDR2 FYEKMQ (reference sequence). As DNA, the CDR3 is TGTGCCAGCAGCTTAGGCAGAGGGCCGAATCAGCCCCAGCATTTT. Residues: CASSLGRGPNQPQHF.

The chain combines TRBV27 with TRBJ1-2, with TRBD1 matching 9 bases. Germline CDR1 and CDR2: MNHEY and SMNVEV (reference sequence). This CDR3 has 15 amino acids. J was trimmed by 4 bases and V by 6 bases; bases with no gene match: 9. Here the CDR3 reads CASSSPDRGVYGYTF. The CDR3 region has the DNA TGTGCCAGCAGCTCCCCGGACAGGGGAGTCTATGGCTACACCTTC.

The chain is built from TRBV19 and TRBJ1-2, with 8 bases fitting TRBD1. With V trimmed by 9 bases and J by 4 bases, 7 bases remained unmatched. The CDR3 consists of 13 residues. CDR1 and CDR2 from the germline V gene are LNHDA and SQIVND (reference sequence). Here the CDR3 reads CASEDRVGYGYTF. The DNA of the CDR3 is TGTGCCAGCGAGGACAGGGTGGGCTATGGCTACACCTTC.

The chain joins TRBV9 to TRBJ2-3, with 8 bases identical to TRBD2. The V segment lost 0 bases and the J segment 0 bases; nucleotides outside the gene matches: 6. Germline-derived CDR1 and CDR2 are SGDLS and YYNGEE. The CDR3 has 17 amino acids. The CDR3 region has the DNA TGTGCCAGCAGCGTAGAAGGACTAGCAGCTAGCACAGATACGCAGTATTTT. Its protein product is CASSVEGLAASTDTQYF.

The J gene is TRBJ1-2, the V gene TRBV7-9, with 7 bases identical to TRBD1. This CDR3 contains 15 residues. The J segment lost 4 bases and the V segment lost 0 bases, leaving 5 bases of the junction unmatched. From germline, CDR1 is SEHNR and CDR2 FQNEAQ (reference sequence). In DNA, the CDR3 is TGTGCCAGCAGCTTAGCCGGGACAGCCTCCTATGGCTACACCTTC. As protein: CASSLAGTASYGYTF.

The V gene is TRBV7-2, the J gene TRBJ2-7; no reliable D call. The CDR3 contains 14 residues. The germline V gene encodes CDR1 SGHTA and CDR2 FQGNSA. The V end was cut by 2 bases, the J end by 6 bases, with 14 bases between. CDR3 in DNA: TGTGCCAGCAGCTTATACGCGATCCCTGGCGAGCAGTACTTC. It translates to CASSLYAIPGEQYF.

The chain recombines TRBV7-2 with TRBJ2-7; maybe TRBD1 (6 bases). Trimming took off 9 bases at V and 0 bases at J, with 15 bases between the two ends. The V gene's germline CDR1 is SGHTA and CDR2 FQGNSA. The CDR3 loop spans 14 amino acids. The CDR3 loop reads CASKQGPSSYEQYF. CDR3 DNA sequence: TGTGCCAGTAAACAGGGACCCAGCTCCTACGAGCAGTACTTC.